A single sample gave rise to the 3 T cell receptor beta chains below, sequenced in a study of blood T cell repertoires in COVID-19. This table comes from immunoSEQ multiplex PCR, and its TCRdb copy is limited to in-frame clones, with some not included. The repertoire holds 21,000 or so clones, roughly 88% seen once, with approximately 11% in the top ten. The source material was peripheral blood. The source of these receptors is a human donor in a cohort sampled during active COVID-19. The donor label of this sample is uncertain.

This clone was counted between two and nine times. The chain couples TRBV18 to TRBJ1-6, with D perhaps matching TRBD1 (6 bases). Germline V lookup: CDR1 KGHSH, CDR2 LQKENI. The CDR3 extends over 15 amino acids. Trimming took off 2 bases at V and 7 bases at J, with 12 bases between the two ends. CDR3 in amino acids: CASSPVQGVNSPLHF. The CDR3, as DNA: TGTGCCAGCTCACCAGTACAGGGAGTCAATTCACCCCTCCACTTT.

This clone was found once. The gene calls are TRBV14 and TRBJ2-7; no firm D call. Germline values: CDR1 SGHDN, CDR2 FVKESK. The CDR3 extends over 13 amino acids. Deletions cut 2 bases from V and 2 bases from J, with 7 bases between. CDR3 protein: CASSQSVAYEQYF. Here the CDR3 DNA reads TGTGCCAGCAGCCAAAGTGTAGCCTACGAGCAGTACTTC.

The chain uses TRBV9 and TRBJ2-1, with D perhaps matching TRBD2 (6 bases). Germline loops: CDR1 SGDLS, CDR2 YYNGEE. V dropped 0 bases and J dropped 0 bases, with 10 bases sitting between them. The CDR3 is made up of 16 amino acids. DNA of the CDR3: TGTGCCAGCAGCGTAGCTGACGGGAGCTCCTACAATGAGCAGTTCTTC. Its translation is CASSVADGSSYNEQFF.